The rows below give T cell receptor beta chains drawn from one sample of a study of early T cells in non-severe SARS-CoV-2 infection. TCRdb re-called the 5' RACE reads through MiXCR, storing one row per CDR3 protein. The sample yields approximately 52,000 distinct CDR3 sequences, around 8% seen once. Sequenced sample: whole blood. These receptors were taken from an adult who was a healthcare worker with PCR-confirmed SARS-CoV-2 infection or an uninfected control (not recorded which). Each CDR3 is given with its conserved first and last residue. The D gene is left open where the match is weak. Clone size appears in some rows only: once, few, many, or a class for an expanded clone.

V	J	size	length	D	DNA	CDR3
TRBV11-3	TRBJ2-2	few	11	-	TGTGCCAGCAGAATAAACGGGGAGCTGTTTTTT	CASRINGELFF
TRBV7-9	TRBJ2-7	few	15	TRBD2	TGTGCCAGCAGCTCCGGACTAGCGGGGATCCACGAGCAGTACTTC	CASSSGLAGIHEQYF
TRBV7-3	TRBJ1-1	many	19	-	TGTGCCAGCAGCTCCCGGCCAATCACAGTATCTAGTCCGAACACTGAAGCTTTCTTT	CASSSRPITVSSPNTEAFF
TRBV3-1	TRBJ1-4	few	16	-	TGTGCCAGCAGCCAAGCACAACAGGCCCTTAATGAAAAACTGTTTTTT	CASSQAQQALNEKLFF
TRBV5-4	TRBJ2-1	few	13	TRBD2	TGTGCCAGCAGCCAAACTAGCGGCAATGAGCAGTTCTTC	CASSQTSGNEQFF
TRBV7-2	TRBJ2-3	many	14	-	TGTGCCAGTTTGCTCGACAGGAGGACAGATACGCAGTATTTT	CASLLDRRTDTQYF
TRBV5-3	TRBJ2-7	many	16	TRBD2	TGTGCCAGAAGCCGAGTCAGCGGGATCTACCTCTACGAGCAGTACTTC	CARSRVSGIYLYEQYF
TRBV10-3	TRBJ2-7	-	16	-	TGTGCCATCAGTGAACCCGGAGGGACCGGAGGCTACGAGCAGTACTTC	CAISEPGGTGGYEQYF
TRBV20-1	TRBJ2-7	few	13	-	TGCAGTGCAAGAGGGGTGGACCCCTACGAGCAGTACTTC	CSARGVDPYEQYF
TRBV12-3/TRBV12-4	TRBJ1-1	many	13	TRBD1	TGTGCCAGCAGCCGGACAGGGGGCACTGAAGCTTTCTTT	CASSRTGGTEAFF
TRBV28	TRBJ2-7	many	15	-	TGTGCCAGCAGTTCCAAGATTCGGGGATTTAGCGAGCAGTACTTC	CASSSKIRGFSEQYF
TRBV12-3/TRBV12-4	TRBJ2-3	many	15	-	TGTGCCAGCAGTCCCCTCGGGATACCCCTAGATACGCAGTATTTT	CASSPLGIPLDTQYF
TRBV18	TRBJ1-2	-	15	TRBD1	TGTGCCAGCTCACCAGGGCAGGGGGCTAACTATGGCTACACCTTC	CASSPGQGANYGYTF
TRBV6-5	TRBJ2-1	many	15	TRBD2	TGTGCCAGCAGTTACTCGGCTAGCGGGTCAAATGAGCAGTTCTTC	CASSYSASGSNEQFF
TRBV5-4	TRBJ1-1	few	13	-	TGTGCCAGCAGCTTGGCCTACAACACTGAAGCTTTCTTT	CASSLAYNTEAFF
TRBV7-9	TRBJ2-5	few	15	TRBD2	TGCCCCAGACCGCCGGGACTAGCGGACCAAGAGACCCAGTACTTC	CPRPPGLADQETQYF
TRBV11-2	TRBJ1-2	many	13	TRBD1	TGTGCCAGCAGCTTAGTAAGGACAGGGAGGGACACCTTC	CASSLVRTGRDTF
TRBV7-9	TRBJ1-6	many	15	-	TGTGCCAGCAGCGGTAGGAGCTCCTATAATTCACCCCTCCACTTT	CASSGRSSYNSPLHF
TRBV6-4	TRBJ2-2	many	13	-	TGTGCCAGCAGTGATCAAGACACCGGGGAGCTGTTTTTT	CASSDQDTGELFF
TRBV7-2	TRBJ2-1	-	11	-	TGTGCCAGCAGCGCTAGCCCCGAGCAGTTCTTC	CASSASPEQFF
TRBV3-1	TRBJ1-4	-	16	-	TGTGCCAGCAGCCAAGATGGGACATCAGAGGGGGAAAAACTGTTTTTT	CASSQDGTSEGEKLFF
TRBV19	TRBJ2-5	many	13	-	TGTGCCAGTAGTATAGCCCTGAAGGAGACCCAGTACTTC	CASSIALKETQYF
TRBV6-1	TRBJ1-5	many	16	-	TGTGCCAGCAGTGTATGGGTAGAGGACGGGAATCAGCCCCAGCATTTT	CASSVWVEDGNQPQHF
TRBV6-6	TRBJ1-3	many	16	TRBD1	TGTGCCAGCAGTACCGGACAGGGGGCTAATGGAAACACCATATATTTT	CASSTGQGANGNTIYF
TRBV11-2	TRBJ2-2	many	15	-	TGTGCCAGCAGCTTAAGGCTAGCGATAACCGGGGAGCTGTTTTTT	CASSLRLAITGELFF
TRBV25-1	TRBJ1-2	few	15	-	TGTGCCAGCAGTGATCAGGGCCCAGCTAACTATGGCTACACCTTC	CASSDQGPANYGYTF
TRBV7-2	TRBJ2-3	many	14	-	TGTGCCACCTCCCGAGGAGGGGGCACAGATACGCAGTATTTT	CATSRGGGTDTQYF
TRBV7-8	TRBJ2-7	many	15	TRBD2	TGTGCCAGCAGCCTGCTAGCGGGAGGGGACTACGAGCAGTACTTC	CASSLLAGGDYEQYF
TRBV6-5	TRBJ2-7	many	13	-	TGTGCCAGCAGTTACAGGCAGGGCTACGAGCAGTACTTC	CASSYRQGYEQYF
TRBV29-1	TRBJ2-4	many	14	TRBD1	TGCAGCGTCGGGACAGGAACCCCCAAAAACATTCAGTACTTC	CSVGTGTPKNIQYF
TRBV11-2	TRBJ1-5	-	15	-	TGTGCCAGCAGCATCACCGGGGGTGGCAATCAGCCCCAGCATTTT	CASSITGGGNQPQHF
TRBV9	TRBJ2-1	many	14	TRBD2	TGTGCCAGCACTAGCGGGTCTACATACAATGAGCAGTTCTTC	CASTSGSTYNEQFF
TRBV18	TRBJ1-2	few	14	-	TGTGCCAGCTCAGAGGGTCGGTTTAACTATGGCTACACCTTC	CASSEGRFNYGYTF
TRBV18	TRBJ2-3	-	15	-	TGTGCCAGCTCACCCCTGGGGGGTTTCACAGATACGCAGTATTTT	CASSPLGGFTDTQYF
TRBV20-1	TRBJ1-1	-	14	-	TGCAGTGCTAGAGATTCGGCAGATTACACTGAAGCTTTCTTT	CSARDSADYTEAFF
TRBV2	TRBJ1-5	many	14	TRBD1	TGTGCCAGCAGCACAGGGGCCGGGGGTCAGCCCCAGCATTTT	CASSTGAGGQPQHF
TRBV5-1	TRBJ2-2	-	16	-	TGCGCCAGCAGCTTGGCCCTAAAGGGGACGACCGGGGAGCTGTTTTTT	CASSLALKGTTGELFF
TRBV18	TRBJ1-1	-	12	-	TGTGCCAGCCAGGGCGGAGACACTGAAGCTTTCTTT	CASQGGDTEAFF
TRBV13	TRBJ2-3	few	16	-	TGTGCCAGCAGCTTAGGTGGCAGGGCCAGCACAGATACGCAGTATTTT	CASSLGGRASTDTQYF
TRBV5-4	TRBJ1-4	-	14	-	TGTGCCAGCAGCTTTGACAGCACTAATGAAAAACTGTTTTTT	CASSFDSTNEKLFF
TRBV3-1	TRBJ1-4	many	15	-	TGTGCCAGCAGCCCTAGGACGGGTTCTAATGAAAAACTGTTTTTT	CASSPRTGSNEKLFF
TRBV30	TRBJ2-7	few	13	TRBD1	TGTGCCTGGAGAGGACAGGGGCCCTACGAGCAGTACTTC	CAWRGQGPYEQYF
TRBV21-1	TRBJ1-4	many	18	-	TGTGCCAGCAGCTGCCCGGAGGACAGGGGGTCTCGGAATGAAAAACTGTTTTTT	CASSCPEDRGSRNEKLFF
TRBV7-8	TRBJ1-1	-	16	-	TGTGCCAGCAGCCCCATTGCCGGATTTTCCAACACTGAAGCTTTCTTT	CASSPIAGFSNTEAFF
TRBV10-3	TRBJ2-1	many	14	TRBD1	TGTGCCATCAGGGGACAGGGGGCGTGGGATGAGCAGTTCTTC	CAIRGQGAWDEQFF
TRBV5-4	TRBJ1-1	many	14	-	TGTGCCAGCAGCTCGAAGGTGGGGGTATCTGAAGCTTTCTTT	CASSSKVGVSEAFF